Included here is one TCR beta chain sequence, with context. This entry is derived from a study of blood T cell repertoires in COVID-19. Study-level information: The cDNA or gDNA used as material had been derived from T cells, B-cell-depleted T cells, or PBMCs.

The study assigned cohorts using participant-reported clinical history. Only in-frame clones appear in the TCRdb table, and some are missing; sequencing was by immunoSEQ multiplex PCR. The sample has about 150,000 clones, 78% seen once; the top ten hold approximately 6%. Input material: PBMCs or T cells enriched from blood (not recorded which). This TCR came from a woman aged 50 to 60 who had recovered from COVID-19.

The CDR3: CASSSRGYHEKLFF. CDR3 in DNA: TGTGCCAGCAGTTCCAGGGGGTATCATGAAAAACTGTTTTTT. V usage is TRBV28 and J usage is TRBJ1-4; TRBD1 agrees at 7 bases. The CDR3 runs to 14 residues. V dropped 4 bases and J dropped 6; count of bases not matched to a gene: 5. Germline V gene data show CDR1 as MDHEN and CDR2 as SYDVKM.